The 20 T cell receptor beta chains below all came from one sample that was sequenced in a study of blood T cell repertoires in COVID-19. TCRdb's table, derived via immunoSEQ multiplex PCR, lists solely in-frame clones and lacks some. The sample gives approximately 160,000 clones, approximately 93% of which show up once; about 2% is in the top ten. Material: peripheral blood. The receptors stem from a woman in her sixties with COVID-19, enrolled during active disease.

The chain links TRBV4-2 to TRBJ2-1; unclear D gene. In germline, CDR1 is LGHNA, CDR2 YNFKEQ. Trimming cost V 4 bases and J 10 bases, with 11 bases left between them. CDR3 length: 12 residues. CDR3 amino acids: CASSPLLGEQFF. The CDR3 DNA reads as TGTGCCAGCAGCCCACTCCTCGGGGAGCAGTTCTTC.

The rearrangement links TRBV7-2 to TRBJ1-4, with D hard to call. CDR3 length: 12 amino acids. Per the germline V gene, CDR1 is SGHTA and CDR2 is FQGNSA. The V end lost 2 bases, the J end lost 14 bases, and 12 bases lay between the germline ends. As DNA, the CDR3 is TGTGCCAGCAGCTTATCCGCGGCAAACCTGTTTTTT. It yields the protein CASSLSAANLFF.

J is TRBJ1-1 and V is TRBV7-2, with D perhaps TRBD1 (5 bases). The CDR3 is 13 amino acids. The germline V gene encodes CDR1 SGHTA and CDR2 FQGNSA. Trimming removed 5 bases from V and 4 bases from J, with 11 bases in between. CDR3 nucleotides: TGTGCCAGCAGCCCCCAGGGAGGCACTGAAGCTTTCTTT. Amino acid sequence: CASSPQGGTEAFF.

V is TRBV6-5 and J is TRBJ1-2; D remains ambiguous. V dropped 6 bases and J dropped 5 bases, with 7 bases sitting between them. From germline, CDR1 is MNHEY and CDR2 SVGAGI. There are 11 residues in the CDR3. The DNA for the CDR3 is TGTGCCAGCAGGCAGTCGTATGGCTACACCTTC. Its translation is CASRQSYGYTF.

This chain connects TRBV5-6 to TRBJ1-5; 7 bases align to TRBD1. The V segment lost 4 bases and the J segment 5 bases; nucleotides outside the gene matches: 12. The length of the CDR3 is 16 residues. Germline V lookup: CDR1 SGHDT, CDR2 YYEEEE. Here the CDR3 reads CASSVSRYRGDQPQHF. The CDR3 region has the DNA TGTGCCAGCAGCGTATCTAGGTACAGGGGAGATCAGCCCCAGCATTTT.

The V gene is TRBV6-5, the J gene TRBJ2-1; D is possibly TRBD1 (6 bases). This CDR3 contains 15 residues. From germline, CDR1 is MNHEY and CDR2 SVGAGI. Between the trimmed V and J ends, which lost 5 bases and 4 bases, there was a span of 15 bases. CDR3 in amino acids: CASSPVRGAYNEQFF. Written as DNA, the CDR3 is TGTGCCAGCAGTCCTGTCAGGGGCGCATACAATGAGCAGTTCTTC.

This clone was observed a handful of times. The CDR3 nucleotides are TGTGCCAGCAGTGACAGCCCTCGGGTGGATAAACTGTTTTTT. It encodes CASSDSPRVDKLFF. V gene TRBV6-1 combines with J gene TRBJ1-4; D is unclear. CDR3 length equals 14 residues. The V end lost 3 bases, the J end lost 11 bases, and 16 bases lay between the germline ends. The V gene's germline CDR1 is MNHNS and CDR2 SASEGT.

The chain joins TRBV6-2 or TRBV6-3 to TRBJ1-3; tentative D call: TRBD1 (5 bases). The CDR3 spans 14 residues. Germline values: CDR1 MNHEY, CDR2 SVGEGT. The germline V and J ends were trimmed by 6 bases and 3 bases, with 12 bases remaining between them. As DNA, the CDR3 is TGTGCCAGCAGCCCCCCAGGGCATGGAAACACCATATATTTT. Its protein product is CASSPPGHGNTIYF.

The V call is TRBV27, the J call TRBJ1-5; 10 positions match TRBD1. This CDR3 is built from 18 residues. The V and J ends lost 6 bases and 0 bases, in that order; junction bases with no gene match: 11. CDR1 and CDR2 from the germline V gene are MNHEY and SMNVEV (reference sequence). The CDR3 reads CASSRGQGRLFSNQPQHF. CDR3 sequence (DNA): TGTGCCAGCAGCCGGGGACAGGGGCGACTTTTTAGCAATCAGCCCCAGCATTTT.

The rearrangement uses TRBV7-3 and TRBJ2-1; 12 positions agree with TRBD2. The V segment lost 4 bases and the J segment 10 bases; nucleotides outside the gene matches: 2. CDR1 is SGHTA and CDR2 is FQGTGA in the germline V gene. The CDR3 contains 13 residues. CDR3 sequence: CASSSGTSGEQFF. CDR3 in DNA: TGTGCCAGCAGCTCCGGGACTAGCGGGGAGCAGTTCTTC.

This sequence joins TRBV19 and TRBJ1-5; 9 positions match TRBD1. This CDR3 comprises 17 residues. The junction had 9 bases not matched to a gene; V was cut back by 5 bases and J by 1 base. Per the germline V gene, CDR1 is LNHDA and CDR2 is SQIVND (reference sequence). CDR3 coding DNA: TGTGCCAGTAGTTCTCGTCCGGGACAGGGAAGCAATCAGCCCCAGCATTTT. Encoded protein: CASSSRPGQGSNQPQHF.

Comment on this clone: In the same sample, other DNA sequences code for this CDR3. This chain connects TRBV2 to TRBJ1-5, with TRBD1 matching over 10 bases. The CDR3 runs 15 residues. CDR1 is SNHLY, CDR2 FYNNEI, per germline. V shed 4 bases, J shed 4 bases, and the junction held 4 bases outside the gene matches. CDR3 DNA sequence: TGTGCCAGCAGTGGGGACAGGGGTGGTAATCAGCCCCAGCATTTT. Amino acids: CASSGDRGGNQPQHF.

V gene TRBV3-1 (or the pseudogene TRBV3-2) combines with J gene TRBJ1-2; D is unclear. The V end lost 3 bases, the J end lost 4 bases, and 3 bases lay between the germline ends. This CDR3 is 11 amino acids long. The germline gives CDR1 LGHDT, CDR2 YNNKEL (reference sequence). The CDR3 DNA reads TGTGCCAGCAGCCAGGCCTATGGCTACACCTTC. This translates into CASSQAYGYTF.

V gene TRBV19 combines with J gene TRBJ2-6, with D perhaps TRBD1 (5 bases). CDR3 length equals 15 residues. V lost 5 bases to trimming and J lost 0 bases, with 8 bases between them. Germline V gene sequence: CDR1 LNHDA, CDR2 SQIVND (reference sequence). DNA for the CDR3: TGTGCCAGTAGTTTGGGGCCCTCTGGGGCCAACGTCCTGACTTTC. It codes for CASSLGPSGANVLTF.

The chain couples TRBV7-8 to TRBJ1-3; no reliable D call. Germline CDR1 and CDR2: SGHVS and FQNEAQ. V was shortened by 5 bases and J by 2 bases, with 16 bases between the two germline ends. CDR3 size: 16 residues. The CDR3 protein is CASSPHLGATGNTIYF. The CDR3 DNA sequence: TGTGCCAGCAGCCCGCACTTGGGCGCCACTGGAAACACCATATATTTT.

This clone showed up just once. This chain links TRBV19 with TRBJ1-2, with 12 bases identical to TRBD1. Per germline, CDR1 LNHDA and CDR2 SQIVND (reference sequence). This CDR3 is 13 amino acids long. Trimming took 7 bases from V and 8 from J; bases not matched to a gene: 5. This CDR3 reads CASTGTGGAGYTF. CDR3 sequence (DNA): TGTGCCAGTACGGGGACAGGGGGCGCGGGCTACACCTTC.

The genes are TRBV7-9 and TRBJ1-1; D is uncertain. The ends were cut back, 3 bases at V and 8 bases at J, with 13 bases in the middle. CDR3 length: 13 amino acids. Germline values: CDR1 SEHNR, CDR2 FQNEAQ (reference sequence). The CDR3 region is CASSFGDQLEAFF. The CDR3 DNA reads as TGTGCCAGCAGCTTTGGCGACCAACTAGAAGCTTTCTTT.

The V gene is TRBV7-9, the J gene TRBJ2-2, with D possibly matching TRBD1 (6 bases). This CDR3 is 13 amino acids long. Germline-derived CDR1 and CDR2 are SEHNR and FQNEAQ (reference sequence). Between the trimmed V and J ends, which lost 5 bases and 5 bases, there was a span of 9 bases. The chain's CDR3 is CASSRTGTGELFF. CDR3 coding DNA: TGTGCCAGCAGCAGAACAGGGACCGGGGAGCTGTTTTTT.

The CDR3 nucleotides read TGTGCCAGCTCACCAACCGGGACAGGGGCGGGCCAGCCCCAGCATTTT. Residues: CASSPTGTGAGQPQHF. The J gene is TRBJ1-5, the V gene TRBV18, with 10 bases lining up with TRBD1. Per germline, CDR1 KGHSH and CDR2 LQKENI. V was clipped by 2 bases and J by 7 bases; unmatched bases: 8. The CDR3 totals 16 residues.

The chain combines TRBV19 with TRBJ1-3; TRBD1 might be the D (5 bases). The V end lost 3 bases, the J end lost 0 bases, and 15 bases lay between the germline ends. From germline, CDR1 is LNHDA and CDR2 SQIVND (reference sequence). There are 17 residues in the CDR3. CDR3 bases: TGTGCCAGTAGTATCGGGGGTTCCACTTTCTCTGGAAACACCATATATTTT. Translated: CASSIGGSTFSGNTIYF.